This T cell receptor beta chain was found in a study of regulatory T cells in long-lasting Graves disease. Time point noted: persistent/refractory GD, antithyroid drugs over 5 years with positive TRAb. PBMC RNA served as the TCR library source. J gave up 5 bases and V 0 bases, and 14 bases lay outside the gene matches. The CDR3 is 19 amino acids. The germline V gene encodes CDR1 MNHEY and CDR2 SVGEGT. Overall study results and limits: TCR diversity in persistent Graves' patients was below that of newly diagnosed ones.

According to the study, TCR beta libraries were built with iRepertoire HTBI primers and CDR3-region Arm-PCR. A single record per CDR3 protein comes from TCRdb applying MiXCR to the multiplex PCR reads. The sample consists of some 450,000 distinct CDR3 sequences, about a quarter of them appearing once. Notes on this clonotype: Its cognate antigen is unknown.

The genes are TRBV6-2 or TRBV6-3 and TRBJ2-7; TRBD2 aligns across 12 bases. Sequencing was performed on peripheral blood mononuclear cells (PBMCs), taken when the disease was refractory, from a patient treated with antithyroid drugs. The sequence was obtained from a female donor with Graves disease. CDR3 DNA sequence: TGTGCCAGCAGTTACTCGATAAGCGGGCGACTAGCGGGAGTACACGAGCAGTACTTC. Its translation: CASSYSISGRLAGVHEQYF.